The T cell receptor beta chain described here comes from a study of cytomegalovirus exposure and HLA in healthy donors. Findings and caveats of the study: Evidence from a later analysis indicated that most CMV-associated TCR beta chains looked HLA-restricted.

Concerning this clone: What it recognizes is unknown.

With 3 bases clipped from V and 3 bases from J, the junction kept 10 bases outside the gene matches. Per germline, CDR1 LNHNV and CDR2 YYDKDF (reference sequence). The CDR3 sequence is 16 residues long. Both 60 Vbeta primers and 13 Jbeta primers went into the PCR. Measured with immunoSEQ multiplex PCR; TCRdb has only the in-frame clones, and not every one. This table has 90,000 or so clones, approximately 78% appearing once. Input material: PBMCs. This sequence joins TRBV15 and TRBJ2-5; 7 nucleotides align to TRBD1. The receptor's source is a male donor in good health and CMV-seropositive. Here the CDR3 DNA reads TGTGCCACCAGCAGGGTCAAAGGGGGCAGGGAAGAGACCCAGTACTTC. Encoded protein: CATSRVKGGREETQYF.